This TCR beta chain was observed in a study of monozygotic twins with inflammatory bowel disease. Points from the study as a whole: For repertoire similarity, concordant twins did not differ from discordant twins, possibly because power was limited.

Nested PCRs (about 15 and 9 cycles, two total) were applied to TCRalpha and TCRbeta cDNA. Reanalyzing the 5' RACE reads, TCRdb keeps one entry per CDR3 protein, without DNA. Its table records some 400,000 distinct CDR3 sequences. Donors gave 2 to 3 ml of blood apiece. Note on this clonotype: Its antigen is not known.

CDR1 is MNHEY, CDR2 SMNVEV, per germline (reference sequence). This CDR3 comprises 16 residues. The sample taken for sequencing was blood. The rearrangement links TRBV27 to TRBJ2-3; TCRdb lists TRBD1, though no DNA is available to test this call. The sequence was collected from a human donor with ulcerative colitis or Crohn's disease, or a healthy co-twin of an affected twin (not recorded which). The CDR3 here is CASSDPSAGGKDTQYF.